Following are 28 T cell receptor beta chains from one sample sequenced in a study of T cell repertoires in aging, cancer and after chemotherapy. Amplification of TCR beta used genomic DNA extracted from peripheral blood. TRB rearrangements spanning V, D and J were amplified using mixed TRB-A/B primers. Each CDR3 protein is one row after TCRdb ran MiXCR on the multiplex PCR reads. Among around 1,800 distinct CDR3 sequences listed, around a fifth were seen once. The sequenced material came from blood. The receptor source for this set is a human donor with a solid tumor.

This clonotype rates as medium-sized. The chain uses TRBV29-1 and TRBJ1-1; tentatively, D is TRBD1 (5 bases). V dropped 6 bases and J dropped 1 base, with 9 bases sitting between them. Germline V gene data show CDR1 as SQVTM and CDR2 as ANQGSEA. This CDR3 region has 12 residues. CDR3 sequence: CSVGGGNTEAFF. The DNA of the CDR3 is TGCAGCGTCGGTGGGGGGAACACTGAAGCTTTCTTT.

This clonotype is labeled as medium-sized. DNA of the CDR3: TGTGCCAGCAGACCAACTAGCGGGAGTAGGGATGAGCAGTTCTTC. This codes for CASRPTSGSRDEQFF. The chain combines TRBV7-6 with TRBJ2-1; 11 positions match TRBD2. The V gene's germline CDR1 is SGHVS and CDR2 FNYEAQ. V shed 6 bases, J shed 8 bases, and the junction held 9 bases outside the gene matches. CDR3 size: 15 residues.

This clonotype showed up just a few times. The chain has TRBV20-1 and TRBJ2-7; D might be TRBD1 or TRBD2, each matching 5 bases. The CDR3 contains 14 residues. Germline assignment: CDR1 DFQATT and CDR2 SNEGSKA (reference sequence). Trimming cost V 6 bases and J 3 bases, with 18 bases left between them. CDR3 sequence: CSAFRDPSIYEQYF. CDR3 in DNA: TGCAGTGCCTTCCGGGACCCCTCAATCTACGAGCAGTACTTC.

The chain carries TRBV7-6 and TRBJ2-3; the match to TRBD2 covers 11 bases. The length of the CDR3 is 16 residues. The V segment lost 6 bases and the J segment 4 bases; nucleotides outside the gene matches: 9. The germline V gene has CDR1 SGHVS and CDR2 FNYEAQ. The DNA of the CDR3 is TGTGCCAGCAGTCGGGAACTAGCGGGAGTGGCAGATACGCAGTATTTT. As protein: CASSRELAGVADTQYF.

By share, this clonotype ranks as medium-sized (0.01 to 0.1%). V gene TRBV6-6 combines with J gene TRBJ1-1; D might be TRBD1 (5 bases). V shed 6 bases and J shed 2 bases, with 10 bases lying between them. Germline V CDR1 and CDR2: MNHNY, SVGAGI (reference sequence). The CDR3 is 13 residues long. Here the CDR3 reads CASRRRTNTEAFF. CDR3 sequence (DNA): TGTGCCAGCAGGCGGAGGACAAACACTGAAGCTTTCTTT.

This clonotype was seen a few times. CDR3 sequence: CASSLGTGDRYEQYF. As DNA, the CDR3 is TGCGCCAGCAGCCTTGGGACAGGTGACCGCTACGAGCAGTACTTC. The rearrangement uses TRBV4-3 and TRBJ2-7, with 8 bases aligning to TRBD1. V gave up 4 bases and J gave up 3 bases; unmatched junction bases: 8. This CDR3 has 15 amino acids. Germline CDR1 LGHNA, CDR2 YSLEER.

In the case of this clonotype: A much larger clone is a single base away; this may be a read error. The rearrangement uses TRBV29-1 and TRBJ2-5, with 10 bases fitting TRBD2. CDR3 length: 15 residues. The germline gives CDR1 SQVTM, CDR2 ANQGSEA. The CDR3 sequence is CSAHGLAAYQENQYF. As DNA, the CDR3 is TGCAGTGCCCACGGACTAGCGGCGTACCAAGAGAACCAGTACTTC.

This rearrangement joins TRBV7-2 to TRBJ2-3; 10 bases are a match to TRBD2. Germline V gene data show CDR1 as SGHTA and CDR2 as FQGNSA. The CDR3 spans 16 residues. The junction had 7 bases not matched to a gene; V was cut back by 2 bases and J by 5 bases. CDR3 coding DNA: TGTGCCAGCAGCTTACGGGCTAGCGGGAGCCGAGATACGCAGTATTTT. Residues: CASSLRASGSRDTQYF.

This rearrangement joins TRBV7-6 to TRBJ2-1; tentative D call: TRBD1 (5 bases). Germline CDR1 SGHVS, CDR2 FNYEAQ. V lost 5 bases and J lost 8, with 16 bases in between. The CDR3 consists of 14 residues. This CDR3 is CASSVAGMVDEQFF. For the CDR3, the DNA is TGTGCCAGCAGCGTCGCAGGGATGGTGGATGAGCAGTTCTTC.

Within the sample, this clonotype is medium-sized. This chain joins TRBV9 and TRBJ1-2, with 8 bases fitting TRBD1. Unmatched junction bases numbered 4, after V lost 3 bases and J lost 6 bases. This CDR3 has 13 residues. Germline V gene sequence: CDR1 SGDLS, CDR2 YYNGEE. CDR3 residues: CASSATGDDGYTF. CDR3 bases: TGTGCCAGCAGCGCGACAGGGGATGATGGCTACACCTTC.

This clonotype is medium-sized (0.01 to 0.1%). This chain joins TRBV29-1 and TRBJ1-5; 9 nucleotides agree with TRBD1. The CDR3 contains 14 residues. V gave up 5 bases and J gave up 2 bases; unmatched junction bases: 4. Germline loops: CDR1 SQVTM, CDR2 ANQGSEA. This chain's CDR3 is CSVRDRGGNQPQHF. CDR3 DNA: TGCAGCGTTAGAGACAGGGGGGGCAATCAGCCCCAGCATTTT.

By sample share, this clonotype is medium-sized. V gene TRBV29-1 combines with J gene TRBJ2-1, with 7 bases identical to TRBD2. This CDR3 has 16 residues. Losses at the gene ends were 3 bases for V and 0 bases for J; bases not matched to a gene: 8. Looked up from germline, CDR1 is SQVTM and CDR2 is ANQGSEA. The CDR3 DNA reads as TGCAGCGTTGACCCCTGGGAGGGGAACTCCTACAATGAGCAGTTCTTC. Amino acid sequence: CSVDPWEGNSYNEQFF.

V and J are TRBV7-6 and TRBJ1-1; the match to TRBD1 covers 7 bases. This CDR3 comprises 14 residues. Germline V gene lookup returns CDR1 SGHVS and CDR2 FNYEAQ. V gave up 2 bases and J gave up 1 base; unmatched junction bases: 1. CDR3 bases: TGTGCCAGCAGCTTACGGACAGGGAACACTGAAGCTTTCTTT. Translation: CASSLRTGNTEAFF.

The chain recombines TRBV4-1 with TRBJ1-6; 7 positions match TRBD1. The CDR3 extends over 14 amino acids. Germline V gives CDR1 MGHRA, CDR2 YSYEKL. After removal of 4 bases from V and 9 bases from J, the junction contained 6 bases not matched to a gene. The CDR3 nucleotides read TGCGCCAGCAGCCGGGACAGTTCCGCTTCACCCCTCCACTTT. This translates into CASSRDSSASPLHF.

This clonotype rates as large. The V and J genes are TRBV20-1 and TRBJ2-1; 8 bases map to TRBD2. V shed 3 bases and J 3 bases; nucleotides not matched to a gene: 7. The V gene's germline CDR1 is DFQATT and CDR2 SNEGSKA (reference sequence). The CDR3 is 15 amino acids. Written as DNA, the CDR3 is TGCAGTGCTAGGGGGGGTAGCGGGATCTACAATGAGCAGTTCTTC. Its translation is CSARGGSGIYNEQFF.

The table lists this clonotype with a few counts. The CDR3 DNA is TGTGCCAGCAGCTTCCGGGGCGGGTATGGGAACGAGCAGTACTTC. It translates to CASSFRGGYGNEQYF. The chain is built from TRBV5-5 and TRBJ2-7; tentatively, D is TRBD1 or TRBD2 (5 bases each). The CDR3 has 15 amino acids. Per germline, CDR1 SGHKS and CDR2 YYEKEE (reference sequence). V lost 2 bases and J lost 5, with 17 bases in between.

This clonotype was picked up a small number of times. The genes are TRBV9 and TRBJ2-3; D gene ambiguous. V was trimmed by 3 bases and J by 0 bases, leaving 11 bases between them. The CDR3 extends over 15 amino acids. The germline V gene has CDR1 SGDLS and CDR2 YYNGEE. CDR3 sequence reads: CASSAMWVSTDTQYF. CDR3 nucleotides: TGTGCCAGCAGCGCGATGTGGGTTAGCACAGATACGCAGTATTTT.

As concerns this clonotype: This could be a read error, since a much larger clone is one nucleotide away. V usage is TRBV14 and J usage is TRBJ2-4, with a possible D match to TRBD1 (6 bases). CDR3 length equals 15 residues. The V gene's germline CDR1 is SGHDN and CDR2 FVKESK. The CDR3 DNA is TGTGCCAGCATCCAAGAACAGGGCTGGGGCAACATTCAGTACTTC. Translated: CASIQEQGWGNIQYF.

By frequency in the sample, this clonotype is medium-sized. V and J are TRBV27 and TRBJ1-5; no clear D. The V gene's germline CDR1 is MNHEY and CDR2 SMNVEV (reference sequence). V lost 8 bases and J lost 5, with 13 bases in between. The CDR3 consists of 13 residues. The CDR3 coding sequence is TGTGCCAGCTCCCTTGAGGTGGATCAGCCCCAGCATTTT. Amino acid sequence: CASSLEVDQPQHF.

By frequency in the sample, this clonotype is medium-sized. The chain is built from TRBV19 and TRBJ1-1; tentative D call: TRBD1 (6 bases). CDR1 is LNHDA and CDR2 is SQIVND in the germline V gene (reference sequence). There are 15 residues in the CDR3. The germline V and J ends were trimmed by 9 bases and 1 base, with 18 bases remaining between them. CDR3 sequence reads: CARTRGPRTNTEAFF. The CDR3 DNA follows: TGTGCCAGGACCAGGGGCCCTCGGACGAACACTGAAGCTTTCTTT. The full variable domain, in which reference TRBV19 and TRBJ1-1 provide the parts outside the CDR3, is DGGITQSPKYLFRKEGQNVTLSCEQNLNHDAMYWYRQDPGQGLRLIYYSQIVNDFQKGDIAEGYSVSREKKESFPLTVTSAQKNPTAFYLCARTRGPRTNTEAFFGQGTRLTVV.

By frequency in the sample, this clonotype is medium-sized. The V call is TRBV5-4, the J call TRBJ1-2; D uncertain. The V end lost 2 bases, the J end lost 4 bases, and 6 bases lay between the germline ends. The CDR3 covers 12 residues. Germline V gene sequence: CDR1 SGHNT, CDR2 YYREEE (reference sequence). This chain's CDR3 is CASSFEFYGYTF. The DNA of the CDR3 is TGTGCCAGCAGCTTCGAGTTCTATGGCTACACCTTC.

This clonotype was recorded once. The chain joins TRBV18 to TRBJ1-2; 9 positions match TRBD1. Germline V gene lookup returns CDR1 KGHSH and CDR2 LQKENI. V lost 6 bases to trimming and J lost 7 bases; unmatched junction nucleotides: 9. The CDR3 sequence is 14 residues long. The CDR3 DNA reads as TGTGCCAGCTCTCCTGGACAGGGGTTAGTTGGCTACACCTTC. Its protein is CASSPGQGLVGYTF.

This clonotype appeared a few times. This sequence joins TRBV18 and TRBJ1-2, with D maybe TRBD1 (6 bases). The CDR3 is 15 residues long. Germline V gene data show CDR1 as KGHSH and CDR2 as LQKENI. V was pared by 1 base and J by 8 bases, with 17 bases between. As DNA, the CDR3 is TGTGCCAGCTCACCACGAGGGGGGCGAGTGAGCGGCTACACCTTC. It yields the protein CASSPRGGRVSGYTF.

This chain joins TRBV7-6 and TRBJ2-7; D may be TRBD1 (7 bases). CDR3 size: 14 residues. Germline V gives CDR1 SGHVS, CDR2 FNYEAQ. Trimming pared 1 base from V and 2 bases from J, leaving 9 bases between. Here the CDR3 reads CASSLVRGAYEQYF. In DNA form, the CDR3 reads TGTGCCAGCAGCTTAGTCAGGGGGGCCTACGAGCAGTACTTC.

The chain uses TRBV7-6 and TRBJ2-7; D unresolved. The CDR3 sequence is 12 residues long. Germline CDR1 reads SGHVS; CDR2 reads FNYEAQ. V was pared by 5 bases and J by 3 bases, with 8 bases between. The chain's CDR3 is CASSPTGYEQYF. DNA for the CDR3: TGTGCCAGCAGCCCAACTGGCTACGAGCAGTACTTC.

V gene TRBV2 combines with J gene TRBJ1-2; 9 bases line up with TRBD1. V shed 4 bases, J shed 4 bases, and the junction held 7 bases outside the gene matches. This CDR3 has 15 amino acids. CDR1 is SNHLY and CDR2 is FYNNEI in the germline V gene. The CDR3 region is CASSGVQGASYGYTF. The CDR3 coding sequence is TGTGCCAGCAGTGGGGTACAGGGGGCATCCTATGGCTACACCTTC. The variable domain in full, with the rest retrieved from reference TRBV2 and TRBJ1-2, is EPEVTQTPSHQVTQMGQEVILRCVPISNHLYFYWYRQILGQKVEFLVSFYNNEISEKSEIFDDQFSVERPDGSNFTLKIRSTKLEDSAMYFCASSGVQGASYGYTFGSGTRLTVV.

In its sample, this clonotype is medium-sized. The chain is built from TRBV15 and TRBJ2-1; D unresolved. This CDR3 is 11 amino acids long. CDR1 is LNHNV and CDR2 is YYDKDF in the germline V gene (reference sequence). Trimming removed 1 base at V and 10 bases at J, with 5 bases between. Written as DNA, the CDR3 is TGTGCCACCAGCAGAGGGGGAGAGCAGTTCTTC. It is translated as CATSRGGEQFF.

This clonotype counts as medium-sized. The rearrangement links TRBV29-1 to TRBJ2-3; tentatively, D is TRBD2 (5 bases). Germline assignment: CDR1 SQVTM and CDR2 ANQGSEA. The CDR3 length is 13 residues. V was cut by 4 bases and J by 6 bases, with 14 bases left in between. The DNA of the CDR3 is TGCAGCGTTGCAGGAACTAGTCTGGATACGCAGTATTTT. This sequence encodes CSVAGTSLDTQYF.